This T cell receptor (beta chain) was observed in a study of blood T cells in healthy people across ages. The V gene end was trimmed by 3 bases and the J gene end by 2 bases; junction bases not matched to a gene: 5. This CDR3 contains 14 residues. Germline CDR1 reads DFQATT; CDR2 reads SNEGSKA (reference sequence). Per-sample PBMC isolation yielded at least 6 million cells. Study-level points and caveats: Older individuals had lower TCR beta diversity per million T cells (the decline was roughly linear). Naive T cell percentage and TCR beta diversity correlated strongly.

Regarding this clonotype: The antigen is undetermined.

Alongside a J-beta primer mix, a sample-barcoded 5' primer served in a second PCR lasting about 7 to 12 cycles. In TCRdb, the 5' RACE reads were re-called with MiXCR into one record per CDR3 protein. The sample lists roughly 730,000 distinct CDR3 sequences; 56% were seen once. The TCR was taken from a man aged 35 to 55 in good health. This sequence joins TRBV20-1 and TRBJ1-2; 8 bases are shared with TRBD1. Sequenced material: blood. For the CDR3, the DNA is TGCAGTGCTAGGTCCGGGACAGGAAACTATGGCTACACCTTC. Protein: CSARSGTGNYGYTF.